The subject of this entry is one T cell receptor (beta chain). Its antigen is unknown. No much larger clone is present one base from it, and per-base qualities are unavailable. Genomic DNA was isolated using the Qiagen DNeasy kit from unsorted PBMCs as well as from negatively selected CD4+ and CD8+ fractions. Using primers that anneal to V and J segments, immunoSEQ multiplex PCR amplified the TCR beta CDR3 regions. A synthetic immune receptor repertoire was used to minimize amplification bias, and any remaining bias was removed computationally after sequencing. Concerning the study's data processing: Custom Python scripts were used to quantify repertoire diversity as the Shannon entropy index. Unsorted, CD4+ and CD8+ repertoires were examined separately, except in combined analyses, for which CD4+ and CD8+ sequences were merged in silico. A clone was considered expanded if an increase in frequency of at least 2-fold after treatment relative to C1D1 was found, and a pseudocount of 0.5 was applied to clones undetected at baseline. Singleton clones were defined as clones with 0 or 1 copy at C1D1, and non-singleton clones were defined as clones with 2 or more copies. Clones expanded in unsorted samples were annotated as CD4+, CD8+ or unknown by matching protein sequences in sorted samples from the same patient. Wilcoxon tests on paired samples were used to test diversity changes from C1D1 to C4D1. The clones in this table, taken by TCRdb from immuneACCESS, are in-frame only. Not every clone is retained; where verified, under half of the shortfall comes from an unresolved V gene, and the cause of the rest is unknown. That table supplies the V and J calls and clone size; D and trimming were determined from the DNA. The sample table contains 75,000 to 100,000 clones; only one count was recorded for under 95% of them. Jointly, the top ten make up around 2% of the sample.

This entry comes from a study of PD-1 blockade in classical Hodgkin lymphoma (dated by TCRdb to about 2020). Background on the whole study: Nivolumab dosing was 3 mg/kg intravenously every 2 weeks, continuing until either disease progression or unacceptable toxicity. To define a peripheral blood immune signature of response to PD-1 blockade in classical Hodgkin lymphoma, the study combined TCR beta sequencing with CyTOF. What the research found in general, with its limitations: Trial patients achieving complete response had baseline diversity similar to newly diagnosed patients, whereas partial responders and progressors had significantly lower diversity. Patients starting nivolumab less than 1 year after ASCT had lower diversity and were excluded from later analyses to avoid confounding by immune reconstitution. Baseline TCR diversity was reported as lower in newly diagnosed patients than in healthy donors, and lower still in relapsed/refractory patients. CD4+ but not CD8+ TCR diversity rose significantly by C4D1 (p=0.0027 vs p=0.16), most apparent in complete responders (p=0.02). Only a single clinical trial cohort was studied, and what caused the repertoire differences, possibly disease activity or prior therapy, remained undefined.

Unmatched junction bases come to 0, with V trimmed by 6 bases and J by 4 bases. Reading from cysteine to phenylalanine, the CDR3 counts 12 amino acids. Kept here is only the CDR3 DNA, which spans 36 bases and is read in frame from base 1. CDR1 is given as MNHEY and CDR2 as SMNVEV, both from the germline V gene (reference sequence). The sample's time point label is to be understood as: cycle 4 day 1 (C4D1), after five to seven weeks of nivolumab. Every trial patient had relapsed after autologous stem cell transplantation, and cohorts A, B and C differed in prior brentuximab vedotin exposure. The trial cohort comprised 56 patients with relapsed/refractory classical Hodgkin lymphoma whose best overall responses were complete response, partial response or progressive disease. Single-agent nivolumab was administered to trial patients in the multi-cohort phase II CheckMate 205 trial. An independent review committee assessed best overall response by applying the 2007 International Working Group response criteria. PBMCs from the trial were collected at three points: immediately before nivolumab initiation (C1D1), and during therapy at cycle 2 day 1 and cycle 4 day 1. Peripheral blood was collected in 8 mL Vacutainer Cell Preparation Tubes, from which PBMCs were isolated by centrifugation and then cryopreserved.

The sequence is built from TRBV27 and TRBJ2-3, with TRBD1 matching 8 junction bases. The TCR was taken from a human donor with classical Hodgkin lymphoma. Sequenced material: peripheral blood mononuclear cells (PBMCs), taken before the fourth cycle of nivolumab. The bases read TGTGCCAGCAGGACAGGGGCAGATACGCAGTATTTT. It is translated as CASRTGADTQYF.